One sample yielded the 18 T cell receptor beta chains listed below, sequenced in a study of beta chain features in type 1 diabetes (dated by TCRdb to 2017 to 2018). The method was the immunoSEQ multiplex PCR assay. The High Capacity cDNA Reverse Transcription Kit was used to reverse transcribe all of the isolated RNA, meaning that expressed TCRB transcripts were what got sequenced. The table was pulled from immuneACCESS by TCRdb, which kept in-frame rearrangements only. Such tables lose some clones; where checked, under half of the loss comes from unresolved V genes, and the rest has no known cause. A total of about 240,000 clones appear in this sample, about 25% of them only once. The ten largest account for around 4% of the sample. The source material was central memory CD4+ T cells from blood. The receptor set was obtained from a man aged 25 to 45 in good health.

In its sample, this clone was seen a few times. The chain uses TRBV4-2 and TRBJ2-3; the match to TRBD2 covers 8 bases. J gave up 8 bases and V 0 bases, and 7 bases lay outside the gene matches. CDR3 length: 15 amino acids. Germline assignment: CDR1 LGHNA and CDR2 YNFKEQ. CDR3 DNA: TGTGCCAGCAGCCAAGAAGGCGGGGGGCCGTCTACGCAGTATTTT. It translates to CASSQEGGGPSTQYF.

This chain links TRBV6-5 with TRBJ1-1, with D hard to call. The CDR3 consists of 14 residues. V dropped 5 bases and J dropped 4 bases, with 14 bases sitting between them. Germline V gene sequence: CDR1 MNHEY, CDR2 SVGAGI. The CDR3 here is CASSQLGRPTEAFF. In DNA, the CDR3 is TGTGCCAGCAGTCAACTAGGACGCCCCACTGAAGCTTTCTTT.

The chain combines TRBV30 with TRBJ2-3; TRBD1 is a possible D gene (5 bases). The germline CDR1 and CDR2 sequences are GTSNPN and SVGIG (reference sequence). The CDR3 totals 13 residues. V gave up 7 bases and J gave up 6 bases, with 17 bases separating them. This CDR3 is CAYNKGLQDTQYF. The DNA for the CDR3 is TGTGCCTACAACAAGGGGTTGCAGGATACGCAGTATTTT.

In its sample, this clone was seen a few times. The chain uses TRBV29-1 and TRBJ2-2; a weak D match, TRBD2 (5 bases). Per the germline V gene, CDR1 is SQVTM and CDR2 is ANQGSEA. The CDR3 has 14 amino acids. Deletions cut 6 bases from V and 4 bases from J, with 15 bases between. DNA of the CDR3: TGCAGCGTCCTAGGGAGTGGATTCACCGGGGAGCTGTTTTTT. Protein product: CSVLGSGFTGELFF.

This clone was seen only a few times. The chain carries TRBV5-4 and TRBJ2-3, with D tentatively TRBD2 (5 bases). The V end lost 4 bases, the J end lost 4 bases, and 13 bases lay between the germline ends. The germline V gene encodes CDR1 SGHNT and CDR2 YYREEE (reference sequence). This CDR3 has 14 residues. The CDR3 region is CASSPQIGADTQYF. In DNA, the CDR3 is TGTGCCAGCAGCCCCCAAATCGGGGCAGATACGCAGTATTTT.

This clone appeared a few times. The chain employs TRBV28 and TRBJ2-7, with TRBD2 identical over 9 bases. This CDR3 comprises 15 residues. Germline CDR1 reads MDHEN; CDR2 reads SYDVKM. Trimming cost V 1 base and J 4 bases; bases outside gene matches: 5. CDR3 in DNA: TGTGCCAGCAGTTTATCGGGGACTAGCAGGTACGAGCAGTACTTC. Translated, it gives CASSLSGTSRYEQYF.

This clone occurred many times. The chain is built from TRBV15 and TRBJ2-3; D ambiguous. This CDR3 contains 15 residues. CDR1 and CDR2 (germline): LNHNV, YYDKDF (reference sequence). Trimming pared 1 base from V and 0 bases from J, leaving 8 bases between. CDR3 loop: CATSRVEGSTDTQYF. The CDR3 coding sequence is TGTGCCACCAGCAGAGTGGAAGGTAGCACAGATACGCAGTATTTT.

This clone was counted only a few times. The V and J genes are TRBV25-1 and TRBJ2-5; D unclear. V lost 1 base and J lost 4, with 7 bases in between. The V gene's germline CDR1 is MGHDK and CDR2 SYGVNS. The CDR3 totals 13 residues. CDR3 coding DNA: TGTGCCAGCAGTGAATCGCCGCGAGAGACCCAGTACTTC. Protein sequence: CASSESPRETQYF.

The V and J genes are TRBV6-6 and TRBJ1-2, with 7 bases aligning to TRBD1. The V gene's germline CDR1 is MNHNY and CDR2 SVGAGI (reference sequence). The CDR3 runs 13 residues. V lost 5 bases, J lost 2 bases, and 2 bases stayed unmatched. In nucleotides, the CDR3 is TGTGCCAGCAGTCGGGACAGCAACTATGGCTACACCTTC. This codes for CASSRDSNYGYTF.

The chain has TRBV29-1 and TRBJ1-1; maybe TRBD1 (5 bases). Per the germline V gene, CDR1 is SQVTM and CDR2 is ANQGSEA. The CDR3 is 11 amino acids. V lost 5 bases, J lost 6 bases, and 10 bases lay in between. The CDR3 spells CSVRGTAEAFF. The DNA of the CDR3 is TGCAGCGTTCGGGGGACGGCTGAAGCTTTCTTT.

This chain links TRBV30 with TRBJ2-3; D not resolved. Trimming cost V 3 bases and J 4 bases, with 11 bases left between them. The CDR3 totals 13 residues. Per germline, CDR1 GTSNPN and CDR2 SVGIG (reference sequence). For the CDR3, the DNA is TGTGCCTGGAGCGAGCGCTTTTCAGATACGCAGTATTTT. As protein: CAWSERFSDTQYF. The entire variable domain, with the rest obtained from reference TRBV30 and TRBJ2-3, is as follows: SQTIHQWPATLVQPVGSPLSLECTVEGTSNPNLYWYRQAAGRGLQLLFYSVGIGQISSEVPQNLSASRPQDRQFILSSKKLLLSDSGFYLCAWSERFSDTQYFGPGTRLTVL.

This clone was observed many times. The V call is TRBV5-1, the J call TRBJ2-2; no clear D. The CDR3 has 14 residues. Germline values: CDR1 SGHRS, CDR2 YFSETQ. Trimming removed 2 bases from V and 4 bases from J, with 9 bases in between. In DNA, the CDR3 is TGCGCCAGCAGCTTAGAAGGGTCCACCGGGGAGCTGTTTTTT. Translating it yields CASSLEGSTGELFF. Variable domain in full (rest from reference TRBV5-1 and TRBJ2-2): KAGVTQTPRYLIKTRGQQVTLSCSPISGHRSVSWYQQTPGQGLQFLFEYFSETQRNKGNFPGRFSGRQFSNSRSEMNVSTLELGDSALYLCASSLEGSTGELFFGEGSRLTVL.

This chain uses TRBV7-9 with TRBJ2-1; maybe TRBD1 (6 bases). In germline, CDR1 is SEHNR, CDR2 FQNEAQ (reference sequence). V lost 5 bases and J 1 base, leaving 9 bases between the germline ends. The CDR3 is 14 residues long. DNA of the CDR3: TGTGCCAGCAGCGGGGGCCTTTCCTACAATGAGCAGTTCTTC. Protein sequence: CASSGGLSYNEQFF.

The chain couples TRBV2 to TRBJ2-7; D is uncertain. The V end was cut by 2 bases, the J end by 7 bases, with 6 bases between. This CDR3 is 11 amino acids long. Looked up from germline, CDR1 is SNHLY and CDR2 is FYNNEI. The CDR3 region has the DNA TGTGCCAGCAGTGAAACCTTGGAGCAGTACTTC. The encoded protein is CASSETLEQYF.

Only one count was recorded for this clone. This chain joins TRBV28 and TRBJ1-5; TRBD1 matches 8 bases. V shed 6 bases and J 1 base; nucleotides not matched to a gene: 8. The CDR3 length is 16 residues. Germline lookup yields CDR1 MDHEN and CDR2 SYDVKM. CDR3 DNA: TGTGCCAGCAGCCCAGGACAGGGCGTAAGCAATCAGCCCCAGCATTTT. Protein product: CASSPGQGVSNQPQHF. Complete variable domain (other parts from reference TRBV28 and TRBJ1-5): DVKVTQSSRYLVKRTGEKVFLECVQDMDHENMFWYRQDPGLGLRLIYFSYDVKMKEKGDIPEGYSVSREKKERFSLILESASTNQTSMYLCASSPGQGVSNQPQHFGDGTRLSIL.

The chain uses TRBV6-6 and TRBJ2-7; D gene unclear. The ends were cut back, 2 bases at V and 1 base at J, with 12 bases in the middle. The CDR3 has 15 amino acids. Looked up from germline, CDR1 is MNHNY and CDR2 is SVGAGI (reference sequence). The CDR3 loop is CASSYLGEGSYEQYF. The CDR3, as DNA: TGTGCCAGCAGTTACCTTGGCGAAGGATCCTACGAGCAGTACTTC.

This clone was observed many times. The V and J genes are TRBV9 and TRBJ2-1, with 7 bases lining up with TRBD2. CDR1 and CDR2 (germline): SGDLS, YYNGEE. With 4 bases clipped from V and 10 bases from J, the junction kept 5 bases outside the gene matches. The CDR3 consists of 12 residues. CDR3 DNA sequence: TGTGCCAGCAGCAGAATAGCGGGCGAGCAGTTCTTC. Encoded protein: CASSRIAGEQFF.

This clone was observed a few times. The chain combines TRBV10-3 with TRBJ1-2; the match to TRBD1 covers 8 bases. The CDR3 covers 18 residues. J gave up 4 bases and V 8 bases, and 21 bases lay outside the gene matches. Germline CDR1 is ENHRY and CDR2 is SYGVKD. For the CDR3, the DNA is TGTGCCATCGGGGCTATCAGGGGGCAAAGTACAACCCGCTATGGCTACACCTTC. Encoded protein: CAIGAIRGQSTTRYGYTF.